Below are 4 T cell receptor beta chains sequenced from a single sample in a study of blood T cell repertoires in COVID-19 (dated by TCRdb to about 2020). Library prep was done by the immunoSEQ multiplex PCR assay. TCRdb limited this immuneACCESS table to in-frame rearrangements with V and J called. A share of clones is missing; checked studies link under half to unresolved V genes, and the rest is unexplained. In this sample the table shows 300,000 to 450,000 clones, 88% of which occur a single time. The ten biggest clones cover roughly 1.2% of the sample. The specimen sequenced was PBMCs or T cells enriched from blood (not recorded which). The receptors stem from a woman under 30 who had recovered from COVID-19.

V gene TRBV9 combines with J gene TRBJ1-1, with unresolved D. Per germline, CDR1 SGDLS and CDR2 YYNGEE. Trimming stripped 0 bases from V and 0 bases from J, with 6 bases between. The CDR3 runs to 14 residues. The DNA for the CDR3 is TGTGCCAGCAGCGTAGTCGCGGTGAACACTGAAGCTTTCTTT. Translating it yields CASSVVAVNTEAFF.

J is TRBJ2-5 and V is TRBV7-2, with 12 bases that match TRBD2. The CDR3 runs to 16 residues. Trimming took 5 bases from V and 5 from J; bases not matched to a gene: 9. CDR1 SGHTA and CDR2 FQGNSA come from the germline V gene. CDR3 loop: CASSPITSGGRETQYF. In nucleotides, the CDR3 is TGTGCCAGCAGCCCCATCACTAGCGGGGGGCGGGAGACCCAGTACTTC. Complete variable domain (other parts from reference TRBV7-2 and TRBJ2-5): GAGVSQSPSNKVTEKGKDVELRCDPISGHTALYWYRQSLGQGLEFLIYFQGNSAPDKSGLPSDRFSAERTGGSVSTLTIQRTQQEDSAVYLCASSPITSGGRETQYFGPGTRLLVL.

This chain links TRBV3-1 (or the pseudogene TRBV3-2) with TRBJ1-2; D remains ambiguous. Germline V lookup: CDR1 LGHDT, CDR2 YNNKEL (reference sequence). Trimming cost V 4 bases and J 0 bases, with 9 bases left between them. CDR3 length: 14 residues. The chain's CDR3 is CASSPRGSNYGYTF. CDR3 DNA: TGTGCCAGCAGCCCTCGGGGATCTAACTATGGCTACACCTTC.

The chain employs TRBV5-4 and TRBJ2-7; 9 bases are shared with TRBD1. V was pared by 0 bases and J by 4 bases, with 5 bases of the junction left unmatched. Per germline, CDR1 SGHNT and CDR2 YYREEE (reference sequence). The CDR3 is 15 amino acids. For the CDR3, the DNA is TGTGCCAGCAGCTTGGCGGGACAGGGTAATTACGAGCAGTACTTC. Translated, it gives CASSLAGQGNYEQYF.